This T cell receptor beta chain was captured in a study of identifying expanded T cells in peripheral blood (dated by TCRdb to about 2019). A note on the overall study: Technical replicates were generated by sequencing separate aliquots of the same genomic DNA pool, and four replicates were compared pairwise. General findings and caveats noted by the study authors: Across all healthy donors, variance in clone template counts between approximately two-week samples was found to increase significantly with total template count. The binomial model flagged approximately 1.2 differentially abundant clones between technical replicates, compared with about 16 over approximately two weeks and roughly 19 over around 4 weeks. Both the number of clones called differentially abundant and the false-positive rate were significantly reduced by the beta-binomial model across all healthy-donor time intervals. The authors expected that biological variance in healthy repertoires might rise further over much longer intervals, such as months to years.

No immune events, such as infections, were documented for the healthy donors during the collection period. Blood repertoires from healthy donors were used as a training cohort for calibrating time-dependent variance in a beta-binomial model of differential abundance of T-cell clones. The training cohort included approximately ten healthy donors, of whom 3 were female and 7 were male. On average the donors were around 39 years old, and their ages spanned roughly 29 to 64 years. Whole blood from each healthy donor was obtained from a commercial supplier and was collected at three time points around 15 days apart. For immunosequencing, genomic DNA was extracted from unsorted whole blood. This clone showed up just once. Its antigen is not yet known. No much larger clone exists at a distance of one base, and base qualities are not known. The germline V gene specifies MGHRA as CDR1 and YSYEKL as CDR2. The trim is 0 bases for V and 6 bases for J, with a gap of 15 bases between the germline ends. The CDR3 spans 16 residues, from the cysteine through the phenylalanine. Only the CDR3 region is kept as DNA, spanning 48 bases read in frame from base 1.

The immunoSEQ Assay, which relies on bias-controlled multiplex PCR amplification of genomic DNA, was used to profile TCRbeta CDR3 regions. Under the source paper's analysis protocol: The absolute abundance of each unique TCRbeta CDR3 region was quantified after sequences were collapsed and filtered. Two models were used to test differential abundance: a binomial model (Fisher-equivalent) and a beta-binomial model that adds time-dependent variance fitted from healthy donors. Any clone with fewer than 5 combined templates was excluded, and a clone was called differentially abundant if its Benjamini-Hochberg FDR was below 0.01. The form v = (b*log(k)+a)^2 was used to model beta-binomial variance as a function of total template count across the two samples. The table comes from immuneACCESS by way of TCRdb, which keeps in-frame sequences with V and J called. Part of the clones is missing from these tables; in studies checked, under half for an unresolved V gene and the rest for unknown reasons. V and J calls and clone size are those listed in that table; D and trimming were worked out from the DNA. The table for this sample lists approximately 130,000 clones; less than 90% of them were counted only once. Approximately 8% of the sample lies in the top ten.

The chain links TRBV4-1 with TRBJ2-1, with a tentative D gene TRBD2 over 5 matching bases. This sequence originates from a person between 18 and 75 years old in good health. The sequencing input was blood. CDR3 loop: CASSQDPRDSANEQFF. Here is the DNA: TGCGCCAGCAGCCAAGATCCGAGGGATTCTGCCAATGAGCAGTTCTTC.